This TCR beta chain was recovered during a study of PD-1 blockade in classical Hodgkin lymphoma. Study-wide context: Administration of nivolumab to patients was at 3 mg/kg intravenously every 2 weeks. Study-wide results and caveats: A significant rise in TCR diversity was seen by C4D1 for CD4+ cells but not for CD8+ cells. Relative to healthy donors, newly diagnosed patients reportedly had lower baseline TCR diversity, which was reported as lower still in relapsed/refractory patients.

In regard to this clone: No antigen is known for it.

The time point denotes: cycle 4 day 1 (C4D1), after 5 to 7 weeks of nivolumab. No patient escaped relapse after autologous stem cell transplantation, and brentuximab vedotin exposure varied. The assay was immunoSEQ multiplex PCR, and TCRdb's table has in-frame clones only and misses some. Of roughly 100,000 clones listed, around 90% are singletons. The sequencing used peripheral blood mononuclear cells (PBMCs), collected before the fourth cycle of nivolumab. The receptor was derived from a human donor with classical Hodgkin lymphoma.

The chain's CDR3 is CASTPGHDGYTF. CDR3 in DNA: TGTGCCAGCACACCGGGACACGATGGCTACACCTTC. The rearrangement joins TRBV6-5 to TRBJ1-2, with D possibly being TRBD1 (6 bases). Germline assignment: CDR1 MNHEY and CDR2 SVGAGI. The ends were cut back, 7 bases at V and 6 bases at J, with 12 bases in the middle. The CDR3 spans 12 residues.